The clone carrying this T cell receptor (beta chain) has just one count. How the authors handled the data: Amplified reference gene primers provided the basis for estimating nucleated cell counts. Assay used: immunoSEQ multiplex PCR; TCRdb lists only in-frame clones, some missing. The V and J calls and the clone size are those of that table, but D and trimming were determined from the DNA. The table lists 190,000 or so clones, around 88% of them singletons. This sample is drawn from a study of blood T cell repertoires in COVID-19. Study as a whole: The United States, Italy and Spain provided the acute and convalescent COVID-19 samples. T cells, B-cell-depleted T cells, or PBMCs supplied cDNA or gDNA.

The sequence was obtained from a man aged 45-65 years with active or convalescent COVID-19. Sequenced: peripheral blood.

The CDR3 loop reads CASGLVLGYEQFF. In nucleotides, the CDR3 is TGTGCTAGTGGTTTGGTACTAGGGTATGAGCAGTTCTTC. The chain links TRBV12-5 to TRBJ2-1, with a possible D match to TRBD2 (5 bases). The CDR3 extends over 13 amino acids. The V gene lost 0 bases and the J gene lost 8 bases, with 8 bases spanning the gap. Looked up from germline, CDR1 is LGHNT and CDR2 is FRNRAP.